Shown below are 5 T cell receptor beta chains from a single sample sequenced in a study of beta chain features in type 1 diabetes. Study findings and constraints: Type 1 diabetes patients showed a moderate but significant shortening of TCRB CDR3s in all four CD4+ subsets.

Investigators reverse transcribed all isolated RNA, so they sequenced expressed TCRB transcripts. TCRdb keeps only in-frame clones here, not all; method: immunoSEQ multiplex PCR. Seen here are around 650,000 clones, roughly 12% observed once, and the top ten hold 0.095% to 0.15%. No antigen has been assigned to these receptors. Sequenced: naive CD4+ T cells from blood. The receptors were sampled from a man aged 30 to 45 with type 1 diabetes.

In this sample, this clone turned up a few times. Other DNA sequences of this sample code for an identical CDR3. The V call is TRBV5-1, the J call TRBJ2-7; D call uncertain. The germline V and J ends were trimmed by 5 bases and 4 bases, with 7 bases remaining between them. Looked up from germline, CDR1 is SGHRS and CDR2 is YFSETQ. The CDR3 totals 11 residues. CDR3 residues: CASSSSYEQYF. CDR3 sequence (DNA): TGCGCCAGCAGTTCATCATACGAGCAGTACTTC.

CDR3 DNA: TGTGCCAGCAGTGAGTCCGCAGATACGCAGTATTTT. Translation gives CASSESADTQYF. The genes are TRBV6-1 and TRBJ2-3; D is uncertain. The V end was cut by 3 bases, the J end by 4 bases, with 5 bases between. This CDR3 has 12 residues. Germline values: CDR1 MNHNS, CDR2 SASEGT.

V and J are TRBV29-1 and TRBJ2-5; 7 bases map to TRBD2. This CDR3 is built from 14 residues. Per germline, CDR1 SQVTM and CDR2 ANQGSEA. The junction had 4 bases not matched to a gene; V was cut back by 2 bases and J by 1 base. The CDR3 region is CSVEHGGGQETQYF. CDR3 sequence (DNA): TGCAGCGTTGAACACGGCGGGGGCCAAGAGACCCAGTACTTC.

The J gene is TRBJ1-1, the V gene TRBV5-1; D is ambiguous. The ends were cut back, 2 bases at V and 6 bases at J, with 14 bases in the middle. The CDR3 is 14 amino acids. In germline, CDR1 is SGHRS, CDR2 YFSETQ. CDR3 in amino acids: CASSFSARAPEAFF. The CDR3 DNA follows: TGCGCCAGCAGCTTCTCTGCTAGGGCACCTGAAGCTTTCTTT.

The chain recombines TRBV28 with TRBJ1-5; D may be TRBD1 (5 bases). From germline, CDR1 is MDHEN and CDR2 SYDVKM. This CDR3 comprises 15 residues. The V and J ends lost 3 bases and 2 bases respectively, with 11 bases between them. The CDR3 DNA is TGTGCCAGCAGTTTTAGAAGGGGCGGCAATCAGCCCCAGCATTTT. Protein sequence: CASSFRRGGNQPQHF.